This T cell receptor beta chain was sequenced in a study of response to subunit inactivated influenza vaccine (dated 2018 in TCRdb). Context from the whole study: To follow how T cells responded to a trivalent subunit inactivated influenza vaccine, the researchers relied on deep quantitative profiling of the T cell receptor repertoire. General study outcomes and caveats: The authors proposed that each seasonal influenza vaccination may bring in only a limited number of new T cells.

The CDR3 sequence holds 14 residues, the cysteine and phenylalanine included. Kept here is only the CDR3 DNA, which spans 42 bases and is read in frame from base 1. CDR1 and CDR2 are read off the germline V gene (reference sequence) as MNHEY and SMNVEV. V loses 0 bases of germline sequence and J loses 9 bases, and the interval between the two ends is 12 bases. Concerning this clonotype itself: Its antigen is not yet known. No quality values exist for individual bases; no much larger clone is one base distant.

To prepare the library, RT-PCR was applied. These reads were obtained on an Illumina HiSeq 2500. TCRdb reprocessing: public reads trimmed at Q25 with fastp, clones called with MiXCR, in-frame beta chains kept. Rows are combined by CDR3 protein, so each entry shows the most common genes and DNA. This sample holds roughly 650,000 distinct CDR3 sequences; around 13% were observed only once. Clones ranked in the top ten supply less than 8.5% of the sample. The clonotype comes from a man in his fifties or sixties who received an inactivated influenza vaccine. Donor details come from another sample of the same person, matched by shared clones. The chain uses TRBV27 and TRBJ2-1; TRBD2 is possibly the D segment (5 matching bases). The sample consisted of PBMCs from blood, taken around 15 days before vaccination. The sequenced DNA: TGTGCCAGCAGTTTATCTGGCTGGGAGTTTGAGCAGTTCTTC. Protein translation: CASSLSGWEFEQFF.